One sample yielded the 28 T cell receptor beta chains listed below, sequenced in a study of shared clonotypes between healthy human individuals. The repertoire was sequenced with immunoSEQ multiplex PCR; TCRdb's copy has only in-frame clones and lacks some. The table shows some 490,000 clones, with almost 80% occurring only once. Source material: PBMCs. These receptors all stem from a woman between 40 and 55 years old in good health. Some clones in this sample may be carry-over from other donors' samples.

The chain couples TRBV9 to TRBJ2-7; the match to TRBD2 covers 8 bases. J gave up 4 bases and V 2 bases, and 8 bases lay outside the gene matches. CDR1 and CDR2 from the germline V gene are SGDLS and YYNGEE. This CDR3 contains 15 residues. The CDR3 DNA is TGTGCCAGCAGCGTCCGAGCGGGGGAAGGGTACGAGCAGTACTTC. Translating it yields CASSVRAGEGYEQYF.

This clone is a singleton in its sample. The chain is built from TRBV9 and TRBJ1-2; the D is unclear. There are 14 residues in the CDR3. V was clipped by 4 bases and J by 8 bases, with 18 bases between them. Germline lookup yields CDR1 SGDLS and CDR2 YYNGEE. The CDR3, as DNA: TGTGCCAGCAGCTCAAGTGGACGTGAGGAGGGCTACACCTTC. It is translated as CASSSSGREEGYTF.

This sequence joins TRBV7-9 and TRBJ2-7; maybe TRBD2 (5 bases). The CDR3 totals 13 residues. The germline gives CDR1 SEHNR, CDR2 FQNEAQ (reference sequence). V gave up 6 bases and J gave up 6 bases, with 15 bases separating them. Written as DNA, the CDR3 is TGTGCCAGCAGTACAGACGGCGGGCGCGAGCAGTACTTC. This translates into CASSTDGGREQYF.

The chain links TRBV29-1 to TRBJ1-5, with D possibly TRBD1 on 5 matching bases. Trimming shortened V by 0 bases and J by 6 bases, and 36 bases separated the two germline ends. Germline CDR1 and CDR2: SQVTM and ANQGSEA. There are 22 residues in the CDR3. The CDR3 region is CSVEEGDGGNNYEAFGSQPQHF. DNA of the CDR3: TGCAGCGTTGAAGAAGGGGACGGAGGGAACAATTACGAAGCCTTCGGGTCTCAGCCCCAGCATTTT.

This chain joins TRBV30 and TRBJ2-7; D is perhaps TRBD1 (6 bases). V was clipped by 7 bases and J by 4 bases, with 20 bases between them. The CDR3 spans 14 residues. Germline-derived CDR1 and CDR2 are GTSNPN and SVGIG (reference sequence). CDR3 nucleotides: TGTGCCTTACAGGGAAATATTGGAAGGTACGAGCAGTACTTC. It is translated as CALQGNIGRYEQYF.

In this sample, this clone turned up a few times. The CDR3 protein is CASSHRGGYGGNEKLFF. The CDR3 bases are TGTGCCAGCAGCCATCGAGGGGGCTACGGGGGAAATGAAAAACTGTTTTTT. V gene TRBV11-2 combines with J gene TRBJ1-4; 7 bases are shared with TRBD1. This CDR3 comprises 17 residues. CDR1 is SGHAT and CDR2 is FQNNGV in the germline V gene. J gave up 5 bases and V 5 bases, and 14 bases lay outside the gene matches.

The V and J genes are TRBV7-2 and TRBJ2-4, with D hard to call. CDR3 length: 15 amino acids. The ends were cut back, 1 base at V and 5 bases at J, with 12 bases in the middle. Germline V CDR1 and CDR2: SGHTA, FQGNSA. DNA of the CDR3: TGTGCCAGCAGCTTAGACCCGAACCCAGAAAACATTCAGTACTTC. The encoded protein is CASSLDPNPENIQYF.

CDR3 residues: CASSLYSDTQYF. CDR3 DNA sequence: TGTGCCAGCAGCTTGTATTCAGATACGCAGTATTTT. The V and J genes are TRBV5-8 and TRBJ2-3; D is unresolved. V lost 1 base and J 4 bases, leaving 4 bases between the germline ends. The CDR3 loop spans 12 amino acids. Looked up from germline, CDR1 is SGHTS and CDR2 is YDEGEE.

V is TRBV27 and J is TRBJ2-1; perhaps D is TRBD1 or TRBD2 (5 bases each). Germline assignment: CDR1 MNHEY and CDR2 SMNVEV (reference sequence). Trimming left V 5 bases short and J 6 bases short, with 20 bases between. The CDR3 is 16 residues long. CDR3 in amino acids: CASSLLGVDGGNEQFF. The CDR3 DNA reads as TGTGCCAGCAGTCTCTTGGGGGTAGATGGGGGCAATGAGCAGTTCTTC.

This clone was detected only a few times. V and J are TRBV29-1 and TRBJ2-3; 12 bases align to TRBD2. Per germline, CDR1 SQVTM and CDR2 ANQGSEA. CDR3 size: 15 residues. The CDR3 loop reads CSSTGTSGSTDTQYF. CDR3 DNA sequence: TGCAGTTCCACCGGGACTAGCGGGAGCACAGATACGCAGTATTTT.

In this sample, this clone turned up many times. The chain carries TRBV29-1 and TRBJ2-7; 7 nucleotides agree with TRBD1. Trimming at V came to 5 bases and at J to 5 bases, leaving 3 bases not matched to a gene. CDR3 length: 11 residues. CDR1 is SQVTM, CDR2 ANQGSEA, per germline. The CDR3 region is CSVNRGHEQYF. The CDR3, as DNA: TGCAGCGTTAACAGGGGCCACGAGCAGTACTTC.

V usage is TRBV7-6 and J usage is TRBJ2-1; TRBD2 agrees at 9 bases. The CDR3 has 17 residues. Germline V gene data show CDR1 as SGHVS and CDR2 as FNYEAQ. The J segment lost 2 bases and the V segment lost 1 base, leaving 6 bases of the junction unmatched. CDR3 coding DNA: TGTGCCAGCAGCTTAGTTGCGGGAGGGCCCCCCTACAATGAGCAGTTCTTC. Its protein is CASSLVAGGPPYNEQFF.

The chain combines TRBV28 with TRBJ2-7, with 7 bases lining up with TRBD2. The CDR3 has 14 residues. The junction had 5 bases not matched to a gene; V was cut back by 3 bases and J by 3 bases. Germline V gives CDR1 MDHEN, CDR2 SYDVKM. The chain's CDR3 is CASSLAGARYEQYF. CDR3 bases: TGTGCCAGCAGTTTGGCGGGAGCACGCTACGAGCAGTACTTC.

The rearrangement joins TRBV7-6 to TRBJ2-5, with 9 bases identical to TRBD1. V shed 6 bases, J shed 5 bases, and the junction held 7 bases outside the gene matches. CDR3 length: 14 amino acids. Looked up from germline, CDR1 is SGHVS and CDR2 is FNYEAQ. This chain's CDR3 is CASRSGQGGETQYF. The CDR3 DNA sequence: TGTGCCAGCAGGTCGGGACAGGGTGGTGAGACCCAGTACTTC.

The DNA for the CDR3 is TGTGCCAGCAGCCCCGGGACTAGCGGGAGCTCCTACAATGAGCAGTTCTTC. This gives the protein CASSPGTSGSSYNEQFF. The rearrangement joins TRBV4-2 to TRBJ2-1; 14 bases are shared with TRBD2. V shed 4 bases and J 0 bases; nucleotides not matched to a gene: 2. The length of the CDR3 is 17 residues. Germline V gene data show CDR1 as LGHNA and CDR2 as YNFKEQ.

The chain employs TRBV7-8 and TRBJ2-7, with 8 bases aligning to TRBD1. The CDR3 covers 14 residues. CDR1 is SGHVS, CDR2 FQNEAQ, per germline. After removal of 5 bases from V and 4 bases from J, the junction contained 7 bases not matched to a gene. Here the CDR3 reads CASSPRQGLYEQYF. CDR3 in DNA: TGTGCCAGCAGCCCTCGACAGGGGCTGTACGAGCAGTACTTC.

V is TRBV25-1 and J is TRBJ2-7; unclear D gene. Germline V lookup: CDR1 MGHDK, CDR2 SYGVNS. Trimming stripped 2 bases from V and 2 bases from J, with 10 bases between. The CDR3 is 14 residues long. The CDR3, as DNA: TGTGCCAGCAGTGAAAGGTCGAGTCCCTACGAGCAGTACTTC. This gives the protein CASSERSSPYEQYF.

The rearrangement uses TRBV18 and TRBJ2-2, with 9 nucleotides matching TRBD1. V was pared by 3 bases and J by 7 bases, with 6 bases of the junction left unmatched. CDR1 and CDR2 (germline): KGHSH, LQKENI. There are 15 residues in the CDR3. CDR3 loop: CASSPGQGVIGELFF. The CDR3, as DNA: TGTGCCAGCTCACCGGGACAGGGAGTCATCGGGGAGCTGTTTTTT.

CDR3 residues: CASSTGTAYEQYF. CDR3 nucleotide sequence: TGCGCCAGCAGCACCGGGACAGCCTACGAGCAGTACTTC. The V gene is TRBV5-1, the J gene TRBJ2-7, with 7 positions matching TRBD1. CDR1 is SGHRS and CDR2 is YFSETQ in the germline V gene. After removal of 4 bases from V and 2 bases from J, the junction contained 3 bases not matched to a gene. CDR3 length: 13 amino acids.

The chain links TRBV4-2 to TRBJ1-3; D is undetermined. Germline assignment: CDR1 LGHNA and CDR2 YNFKEQ. The V and J ends lost 0 bases and 3 bases respectively, with 12 bases between them. The CDR3 totals 16 residues. CDR3 coding DNA: TGTGCCAGCAGCCAAGATGGGGTCGCGGATGGAAACACCATATATTTT. Amino acids: CASSQDGVADGNTIYF.

This clone was recorded a few times. V is TRBV18 and J is TRBJ2-5; 14 positions match TRBD2. Germline V CDR1 and CDR2: KGHSH, LQKENI. V trimming: 0 bases; J trimming: 3 bases; junction bases outside the gene matches: 0. The CDR3 runs to 16 residues. The CDR3 sequence is CASSPPGLAGEETQYF. CDR3 nucleotides: TGTGCCAGCTCACCACCGGGACTAGCGGGAGAAGAGACCCAGTACTTC. Using reference TRBV18 and TRBJ2-5 for the parts outside the CDR3, the full variable domain is NAGVMQNPRHLVRRRGQEARLRCSPMKGHSHVYWYRQLPEEGLKFMVYLQKENIIDESGMPKERFSAEFPKEGPSILRIQQVVRGDSAAYFCASSPPGLAGEETQYFGPGTRLLVL.

The chain uses TRBV14 and TRBJ2-1; a weak D match, TRBD2 (6 bases). The germline V gene has CDR1 SGHDN and CDR2 FVKESK. The germline V and J ends were trimmed by 2 bases and 2 bases, with 22 bases remaining between them. The CDR3 loop spans 19 amino acids. The CDR3 region is CASSQLRHMREATYNEQFF. Written as DNA, the CDR3 is TGTGCCAGCAGCCAACTCCGCCACATGAGGGAGGCAACCTACAATGAGCAGTTCTTC.

This chain uses TRBV5-1 with TRBJ2-1, with 9 bases identical to TRBD1. Germline trimming cut 4 bases from V and 5 bases from J; bases unmatched to any gene: 1. Germline assignment: CDR1 SGHRS and CDR2 YFSETQ. CDR3 length: 13 residues. The chain's CDR3 is CASSGTGNNEQFF. CDR3 bases: TGCGCCAGCAGCGGGACAGGGAACAATGAGCAGTTCTTC.

The rearrangement links TRBV7-8 to TRBJ2-5, with TRBD1 as a possible D gene (5 bases). This CDR3 spans 14 amino acids. V was clipped by 6 bases and J by 9 bases, with 20 bases between them. Germline loops: CDR1 SGHVS, CDR2 FQNEAQ. In nucleotides, the CDR3 is TGTGCCAGCAGTTCAGTGGGGCCGAAGGCCTCCCAGTACTTC. The encoded protein is CASSSVGPKASQYF.

This clone was detected a few times. This chain links TRBV4-1 with TRBJ2-3, with TRBD1 matching 10 bases. V was pared by 1 base and J by 4 bases, with 8 bases of the junction left unmatched. The germline V gene encodes CDR1 MGHRA and CDR2 YSYEKL. The CDR3 has 17 amino acids. The DNA of the CDR3 is TGCGCCAGCAGCCAAGGACCCGGGACAGGGGCACCAGATACGCAGTATTTT. It encodes CASSQGPGTGAPDTQYF.

The rearrangement links TRBV19 to TRBJ2-1; 12 bases agree with TRBD2. Germline V gene lookup returns CDR1 LNHDA and CDR2 SQIVND (reference sequence). The CDR3 contains 18 residues. The V segment lost 4 bases and the J segment 1 base; nucleotides outside the gene matches: 8. The CDR3 region is CASSTVLAGGLSYNEQFF. CDR3 in DNA: TGTGCCAGTAGTACTGTACTAGCGGGGGGCCTTTCCTACAATGAGCAGTTCTTC.

This clone was detected many times. The chain links TRBV27 to TRBJ2-2; a weak D match, TRBD2 (5 bases). Between the trimmed V and J ends, which lost 2 bases and 8 bases, there was a span of 15 bases. CDR3 length: 15 residues. The V gene's germline CDR1 is MNHEY and CDR2 SMNVEV (reference sequence). CDR3 coding DNA: TGTGCCAGCAGTTTAAGGCTAGCCTTAGGGGGGGAGCTGTTTTTT. Translation gives CASSLRLALGGELFF.

This clone was detected a few times. Other DNA sequences in the sample encode the same CDR3. The J gene is TRBJ1-1, the V gene TRBV5-1; no definite D call. This CDR3 has 13 residues. V gave up 0 bases and J gave up 0 bases, with 3 bases separating them. Germline-derived CDR1 and CDR2 are SGHRS and YFSETQ. The CDR3 bases are TGCGCCAGCAGCTTGGAGATGAACACTGAAGCTTTCTTT. This codes for CASSLEMNTEAFF. Variable domain in full (rest from reference TRBV5-1 and TRBJ1-1): KAGVTQTPRYLIKTRGQQVTLSCSPISGHRSVSWYQQTPGQGLQFLFEYFSETQRNKGNFPGRFSGRQFSNSRSEMNVSTLELGDSALYLCASSLEMNTEAFFGQGTRLTVV.